This T cell receptor (beta chain) appears in the sequencing data of a study of T cells in Graves' hyperthyroidism and ophthalmopathy. TCR beta CDR3 region amplification was performed from RNA transcripts. With the HTBI primer set, the TCR CDR3 went through a first round of RT-PCR. Via MiXCR, TCRdb re-called the multiplex PCR reads, giving one row per CDR3 protein. The sample contains some 350,000 distinct CDR3 sequences, 15% to 19% of which appear only once. This clonotype was found many times. The length of the CDR3 is 13 residues. The V end was cut by 8 bases, the J end by 7 bases, with 14 bases between. Subjects aged 18 to 65 presented with newly diagnosed hyperthyroidism of less than 2 months' duration.

This receptor was identified in a woman aged 18-30 years with Graves' hyperthyroidism that later progressed to Graves' ophthalmopathy. Material for sequencing was blood. The J gene is TRBJ1-4, the V gene TRBV12-3 or TRBV12-4; D not resolved. This chain's CDR3 is CASAIFGGEKLFF. As DNA, the CDR3 is TGTGCCAGCGCCATTTTCGGTGGTGAAAAACTGTTTTTT.